The T cell receptor (beta chain) under discussion was sequenced for a study of Ad26.COV2.S vaccination and SARS-CoV-2 variants. This clone was seen once. The protocol was immunoSEQ multiplex PCR, while the TCRdb copy is restricted to in-frame clones and leaves out a portion. Of roughly 700,000 clones in the sample, 89% were seen once. CDR1 is LGHNA, CDR2 YSLEER, per germline. V was cut by 5 bases and J by 5 bases, with 17 bases left in between. This CDR3 spans 15 amino acids. Stated treatment: some 20 received Ad26.COV2.S at low or high dose, single or two shots; 5 received placebo; per-sample allocation not given. At day 63 after the first vaccine or placebo injection, samples were drawn.

The TCR originated in a person between 18 and 65 years old who received the Ad26.COV2.S COVID-19 vaccine or a placebo. The chain is built from TRBV4-3 and TRBJ2-3; the D gene is possibly TRBD2 (7 bases). The starting material was peripheral blood, obtained in a trial of Ad26.COV2.S vaccine versus placebo. CDR3 region: CASSNWGGRLDTQYF. The CDR3 DNA sequence: TGCGCCAGCAGCAACTGGGGGGGCCGCTTAGATACGCAGTATTTT.